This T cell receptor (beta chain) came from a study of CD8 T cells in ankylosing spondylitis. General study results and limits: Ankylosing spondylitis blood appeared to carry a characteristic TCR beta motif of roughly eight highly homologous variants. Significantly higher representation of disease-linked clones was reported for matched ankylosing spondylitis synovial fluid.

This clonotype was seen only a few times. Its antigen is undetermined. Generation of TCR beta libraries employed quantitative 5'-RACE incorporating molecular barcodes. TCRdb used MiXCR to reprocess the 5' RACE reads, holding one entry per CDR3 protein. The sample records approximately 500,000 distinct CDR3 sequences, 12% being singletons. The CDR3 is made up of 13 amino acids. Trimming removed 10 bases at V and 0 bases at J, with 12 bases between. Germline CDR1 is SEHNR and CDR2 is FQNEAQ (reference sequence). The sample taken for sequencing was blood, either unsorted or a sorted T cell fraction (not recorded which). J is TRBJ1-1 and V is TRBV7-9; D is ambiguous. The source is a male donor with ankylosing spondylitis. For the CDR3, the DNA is TGTGCCATCCGGTTACAGATGAACACTGAAGCTTTCTTT. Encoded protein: CAIRLQMNTEAFF.